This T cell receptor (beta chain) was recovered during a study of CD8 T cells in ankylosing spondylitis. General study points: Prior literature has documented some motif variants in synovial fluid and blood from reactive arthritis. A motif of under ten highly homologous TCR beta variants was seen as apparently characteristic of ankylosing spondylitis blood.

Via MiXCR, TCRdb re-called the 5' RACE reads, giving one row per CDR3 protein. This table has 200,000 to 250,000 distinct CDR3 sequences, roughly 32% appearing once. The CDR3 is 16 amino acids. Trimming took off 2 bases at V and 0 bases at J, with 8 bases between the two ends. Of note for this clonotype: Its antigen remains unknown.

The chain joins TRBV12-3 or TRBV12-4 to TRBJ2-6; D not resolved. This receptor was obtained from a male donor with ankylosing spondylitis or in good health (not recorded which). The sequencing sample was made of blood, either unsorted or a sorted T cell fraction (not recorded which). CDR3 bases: TGTGCCAGCAGTTTACACCCTGGCTCTGGGGCCAACGTCCTGACTTTC. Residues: CASSLHPGSGANVLTF.